Listed here are 13 T cell receptor beta chains from one sample, sequenced in a study of blood T cell repertoires in COVID-19. The data were produced by immunoSEQ multiplex PCR, yet TCRdb's version contains in-frame clones alone and is incomplete. The repertoire holds some 290,000 clones, with around 81% as singletons. Sequenced material: peripheral blood. Receptor source: a woman between 55 and 75 years old with active or convalescent COVID-19.

J is TRBJ2-6 and V is TRBV29-1; D remains ambiguous. Germline CDR1 SQVTM, CDR2 ANQGSEA. This CDR3 spans 13 amino acids. V lost 4 bases, J lost 1 base, and 5 bases lay in between. CDR3 bases: TGCAGCGTTGGGCAGTCTGGGGCCAACGTCCTGACTTTC. Translation gives CSVGQSGANVLTF.

This sequence joins TRBV19 and TRBJ2-7, with 7 bases fitting TRBD1. Germline CDR1 reads LNHDA; CDR2 reads SQIVND (reference sequence). The CDR3 is made up of 16 amino acids. V dropped 5 bases and J dropped 2; count of bases not matched to a gene: 12. The CDR3 nucleotides read TGTGCCAGTAGTCCGAGGGGGCGAGGACGTACCTACGAGCAGTACTTC. Translating gives CASSPRGRGRTYEQYF.

This clone was observed once. The chain combines TRBV7-3 with TRBJ2-1; tentatively, D is TRBD2 (5 bases). CDR3 length: 19 residues. V lost 1 base to trimming and J lost 0 bases, with 19 bases between them. Germline CDR1 reads SGHTA; CDR2 reads FQGTGA. The CDR3 reads CASSLRTSISLSSYNEQFF. In nucleotides, the CDR3 is TGTGCCAGCAGCTTAAGAACTAGTATCTCCCTAAGCTCCTACAATGAGCAGTTCTTC. Complete variable domain (other parts from reference TRBV7-3 and TRBJ2-1): GAGVSQTPSNKVTEKGKYVELRCDPISGHTALYWYRQSLGQGPEFLIYFQGTGAADDSGLPNDRFFAVRPEGSVSTLKIQRTERGDSAVYLCASSLRTSISLSSYNEQFFGPGTRLTVL.

The chain has TRBV27 and TRBJ1-6; 8 nucleotides agree with TRBD1. The CDR3 has 15 residues. V dropped 5 bases and J dropped 4; count of bases not matched to a gene: 4. Germline CDR1 MNHEY, CDR2 SMNVEV (reference sequence). DNA of the CDR3: TGTGCCAGCAGTCCCCGGGACAGGTATAATTCACCCCTCCACTTT. Encoded protein: CASSPRDRYNSPLHF.

The V gene is TRBV7-2, the J gene TRBJ1-1, with D possibly matching TRBD1 (5 bases). CDR1 and CDR2 from the germline V gene are SGHTA and FQGNSA. Trimming cost V 5 bases and J 1 base, with 11 bases left between them. The CDR3 consists of 14 residues. CDR3 sequence: CASSPWGENTEAFF. The DNA for the CDR3 is TGTGCCAGCAGCCCATGGGGGGAGAACACTGAAGCTTTCTTT.

The chain employs TRBV29-1 and TRBJ2-7; 10 positions agree with TRBD1. CDR1 SQVTM and CDR2 ANQGSEA come from the germline V gene. With 3 bases clipped from V and 3 bases from J, the junction kept 5 bases outside the gene matches. The CDR3 is 14 residues long. The CDR3, as DNA: TGCAGCGTTGAGGGGGGGACAGGGGTCTACGAGCAGTACTTC. Protein: CSVEGGTGVYEQYF.

This chain links TRBV7-9 with TRBJ1-5; possibly TRBD1 for D (5 bases). From germline, CDR1 is SEHNR and CDR2 FQNEAQ (reference sequence). Trimming stripped 3 bases from V and 1 base from J, with 16 bases between. The CDR3 runs to 17 residues. CDR3 nucleotides: TGTGCCAGCAGCTTCACGGGGGGGTCAGAGAGCAATCAGCCCCAGCATTTT. This encodes CASSFTGGSESNQPQHF. The full variable domain, rest sourced from reference TRBV7-9 and TRBJ1-5, is DTGVSQNPRHKITKRGQNVTFRCDPISEHNRLYWYRQTLGQGPEFLTYFQNEAQLEKSRLLSDRFSAERPKGSFSTLEIQRTEQGDSAMYLCASSFTGGSESNQPQHFGDGTRLSIL.

This clone occurred many times. The chain joins TRBV15 to TRBJ2-4; D remains ambiguous. The CDR3 length is 13 residues. The V end lost 4 bases, the J end lost 0 bases, and 4 bases lay between the germline ends. CDR1 and CDR2 from the germline V gene are LNHNV and YYDKDF (reference sequence). In DNA form, the CDR3 reads TGTGCCACCAGCACTATAGCCAAAAACATTCAGTACTTC. Translating it yields CATSTIAKNIQYF.

This clone was found once. The chain carries TRBV18 and TRBJ1-4, with a tentative D call TRBD1 (5 bases). Trimming pared 3 bases from V and 13 bases from J, leaving 21 bases between. The CDR3 length is 15 residues. The germline V gene has CDR1 KGHSH and CDR2 LQKENI. The CDR3 nucleotides read TGTGCCAGCTCACCCGAGGTCAGCGTCGAAAGGGGACTGTTTTTT. Its translation is CASSPEVSVERGLFF.

In its sample, this clone was seen many times. This chain uses TRBV7-2 with TRBJ2-1; tentative D call: TRBD2 (5 bases). V dropped 1 base and J dropped 0 bases, with 7 bases sitting between them. Germline-derived CDR1 and CDR2 are SGHTA and FQGNSA. The CDR3 is made up of 15 amino acids. CDR3 amino acids: CASSLGLISYNEQFF. CDR3 nucleotides: TGTGCCAGCAGCTTAGGACTAATCTCCTACAATGAGCAGTTCTTC.

The chain employs TRBV20-1 and TRBJ2-3; D uncertain. The CDR3 has 15 residues. Germline V lookup: CDR1 DFQATT, CDR2 SNEGSKA (reference sequence). Trimming removed 3 bases at V and 0 bases at J, with 13 bases between. CDR3 sequence reads: CSASLPPGSTDTQYF. In nucleotides, the CDR3 is TGCAGTGCTAGTCTCCCTCCCGGGAGCACAGATACGCAGTATTTT.

The rearrangement links TRBV2 to TRBJ2-7; D is perhaps TRBD1 (6 bases). Germline assignment: CDR1 SNHLY and CDR2 FYNNEI. Trimming removed 3 bases at V and 3 bases at J, with 15 bases between. The CDR3 totals 15 residues. The DNA of the CDR3 is TGTGCCAGCAGTGAGTGGGACATAGGAAACTACGAGCAGTACTTC. Protein sequence: CASSEWDIGNYEQYF.

CDR3 region: CASSPGLVPYEQYF. The CDR3 nucleotides are TGTGCCAGCAGCCCTGGACTAGTTCCCTACGAGCAGTACTTC. The chain joins TRBV7-2 to TRBJ2-7; 7 bases align to TRBD2. Trimming removed 5 bases from V and 2 bases from J; junction bases left unmatched: 6. This CDR3 spans 14 amino acids. Germline V gene sequence: CDR1 SGHTA, CDR2 FQGNSA.